These T cell receptor beta chains were read from a single sample in a study of cytomegalovirus exposure and HLA in healthy donors. TCRdb keeps only in-frame clones here, not all; method: immunoSEQ multiplex PCR. In the table there are fewer than 85,000 clones, about 93% of which are singletons. Material for sequencing was PBMCs. The receptors were sampled from a woman younger than 30 in good health and CMV-seronegative. CDR3s include the opening cysteine and the closing phenylalanine or tryptophan. The D gene is left open where the match is weak. Size is omitted from some rows. Given values are once, few, many or a class for expanded clones.

v_gene	d_gene	abundance	j_gene	CDR3nt	CDR3aa
TRBV9	NA	NA	TRBJ2-3	TGTGCCAGCAGCGCCCCGGGGTGGGCGCACACAGATACGCAGTATTTT	CASSAPGWAHTDTQYF
TRBV15	NA	NA	TRBJ1-1	TGTGCCACCAGCAGAGATCGGACAGTCACTGAAGCTTTCTTT	CATSRDRTVTEAFF
TRBV7-9	NA	NA	TRBJ1-1	TGTGCCAGCGGACCAGGGCAGATAGCTTTCTTT	CASGPGQIAFF
TRBV6-4	TRBD2	NA	TRBJ2-3	TGTGCCAGCTCGACTAGCGGGGGGCCCGCAGATACGCAGTATTTT	CASSTSGGPADTQYF
TRBV5-1	TRBD2	NA	TRBJ2-2	TGCGCCAGCAGCTTGGCCGCGGGGGTGGACACCGGGGAGCTGTTTTTT	CASSLAAGVDTGELFF
TRBV14	TRBD2	once	TRBJ2-1	TGTGCCAGCAGCCACCCCTCAGCGGGGGGACCCGATGAGCAGTTCTTC	CASSHPSAGGPDEQFF
TRBV10-3	TRBD1	once	TRBJ2-7	TGTGCCATCAGTACTAGGGACAGGGCCTACGAGCAGTACTTC	CAISTRDRAYEQYF
TRBV5-1	NA	NA	TRBJ1-4	TGCGCCAGCGCCCTTCACGGGGGTGAAAAACTGTTTTTT	CASALHGGEKLFF
TRBV7-6	NA	few	TRBJ1-3	TGTGCCAGCAGCTCCCCTTACAGGGAAGCTGGAAACACCATATATTTT	CASSSPYREAGNTIYF
TRBV4-2	NA	NA	TRBJ2-7	TGTGCCAGCAGCCCGGGGGGAGGGGGTGACGAGCAGTACTTC	CASSPGGGGDEQYF
TRBV7-9	TRBD2	NA	TRBJ2-1	TGTGCCAGCAGGAGGGGAGGGGCCAATGAGCAGTTCTTC	CASRRGGANEQFF
TRBV29-1	TRBD1	NA	TRBJ1-1	TGCAGCGTTGGGACAGGGGGGAACACTGAAGCTTTCTTT	CSVGTGGNTEAFF
TRBV10-3	TRBD1	once	TRBJ2-3	TGTGCCATCAGTAATCCGGGACAGGGGATAGATACGCAGTATTTT	CAISNPGQGIDTQYF
TRBV30	NA	NA	TRBJ1-2	TGTGCCTGGAGACCCAAAGGGAGGGGGGAATCGGGCTATGGCTACACCTTC	CAWRPKGRGESGYGYTF
TRBV5-1	NA	NA	TRBJ1-1	TGCGCCAGCAGCTTGGAACAGAAGACTGAAGCTTTCTTT	CASSLEQKTEAFF
TRBV4-2	TRBD2	NA	TRBJ2-2	TGTGCCAGCAGCCAAGAGTCCCCCGGCGGGGGGAACACCGGGGAGCTGTTTTTT	CASSQESPGGGNTGELFF
TRBV6-1	NA	NA	TRBJ1-1	TGTGCCAGCAGTGATCCAGGGAGGATGACTGAAGCTTTCTTT	CASSDPGRMTEAFF
TRBV19	NA	NA	TRBJ2-3	TGTGCCAGTAGTATGCAGTCCGGACACTACACAGATACGCAGTATTTT	CASSMQSGHYTDTQYF
TRBV28	TRBD1	NA	TRBJ1-4	TGTGCCAGCAGTTTGTCCGGGACAGTTAATGAAAAACTGTTTTTT	CASSLSGTVNEKLFF
TRBV7-9	NA	NA	TRBJ1-2	TGTGCCAGCAGCCAGACTGATTTCTATGGCTACACCTTC	CASSQTDFYGYTF
TRBV14	NA	NA	TRBJ1-2	TGTGCCAGCAGCCAAGCCAGGGTTGGAGGCTACACCTTC	CASSQARVGGYTF
TRBV10-1	NA	NA	TRBJ2-7	TGCGCCAGCAGGGAGAAGGGGACGGGAGTGGGAGACTACGAGCAGTACTTC	CASREKGTGVGDYEQYF
TRBV6-5	NA	few	TRBJ1-6	TGTGCCAGCACCACCAGGACGGGGTCACCCCTCCACTTT	CASTTRTGSPLHF
TRBV5-1	NA	NA	TRBJ1-2	TGCGCCAGCAGCCAGGACACGACCCACAAGAACTATGGCTACACCTTC	CASSQDTTHKNYGYTF
TRBV14	TRBD2	NA	TRBJ2-5	TGTGCCAGCAGCCAAGGCGGGGGGCAAGAGACCCAGTACTTC	CASSQGGGQETQYF
TRBV29-1	NA	NA	TRBJ2-5	TGCAGCGTTGAACACTTAGAGACCCAGTACTTC	CSVEHLETQYF
TRBV18	NA	once	TRBJ2-1	TGTGCCAGCTCACAGACAGTTAATGAATACAATGAGCAGTTCTTC	CASSQTVNEYNEQFF
TRBV2	TRBD2	NA	TRBJ2-5	TGTGCCAGCCGAACTAGCGGAGAGACCCAGTACTTC	CASRTSGETQYF
TRBV10-3	NA	NA	TRBJ2-7	TGTGCCATCAGACAGGGAAAACCCTACGAGCAGTACTTC	CAIRQGKPYEQYF
TRBV5-4	NA	once	TRBJ1-1	TGTGCCAGCAGCCGTGACAGTTTGAACACTGAAGCTTTCTTT	CASSRDSLNTEAFF
TRBV2	NA	NA	TRBJ2-1	TGTGCCAGCAGACCGGTACCAAACAATGAGCAGTTCTTC	CASRPVPNNEQFF
TRBV5-1	TRBD1	NA	TRBJ2-3	TGCGCCAGCCTCGGGACAGGCACAGATACGCAGTATTTT	CASLGTGTDTQYF
TRBV18	TRBD1	NA	TRBJ1-6	TGTGCCAGCTCACCTCGACAGGGCGCTAGCTCCTATAATTCACCCCTCCACTTT	CASSPRQGASSYNSPLHF
TRBV6-4	TRBD2	NA	TRBJ2-3	TGTGCCAGCTCCCAGGACCTGACCCGGGGGGTGTCGCAGTATTTT	CASSQDLTRGVSQYF
TRBV5-8	NA	NA	TRBJ1-4	TGTGCCAGCAGCTTAGGAGTGACGCGTGAAAAACTGTTTTTT	CASSLGVTREKLFF
TRBV27	TRBD1	NA	TRBJ2-7	TGTGCCAGCAGTCCAGACAGGGTTAAAGCCTACGAGCAGTACTTC	CASSPDRVKAYEQYF
TRBV7-8	TRBD1	NA	TRBJ1-5	TGTGCCAGCAGCTTAGACAGGGGAAGCAATCAGCCCCAGCATTTT	CASSLDRGSNQPQHF
TRBV28	TRBD1	NA	TRBJ1-3	TGTGCCAGCAGCTATCCTTTGGGGACAGGGAGGGGAAACACCATATATTTT	CASSYPLGTGRGNTIYF
TRBV6-9	NA	NA	TRBJ2-3	TGTGCCAGCAGTCCCCCCTGGGGGGGCACAGATACGCAGTATTTT	CASSPPWGGTDTQYF
TRBV7-2	NA	NA	TRBJ2-1	TGTGCCAGCAGCTTAGCGCGGGTGTTCCGGGACTTAGACAATGAGCAGTTCTTC	CASSLARVFRDLDNEQFF
TRBV7-2	TRBD1	NA	TRBJ1-2	TGTGCCAGCAGCCGACAGGGCTCTTTCTATGGCTACACCTTC	CASSRQGSFYGYTF
TRBV7-9	NA	NA	TRBJ2-7	TGTGCCAGCAGCCAAGGGCAGGGTTTAGGCTCCTACGAGCAGTACTTC	CASSQGQGLGSYEQYF
TRBV28	TRBD1	NA	TRBJ1-1	TGTGCCAGCAGTCAAAGACAGGGGGCGCTTACTGAAGCTTTCTTT	CASSQRQGALTEAFF
TRBV9	NA	NA	TRBJ1-2	TGTGCCAGCAGCGTCGACAGGAGTTATGGCTACACCTTC	CASSVDRSYGYTF
TRBV5-4	TRBD2	NA	TRBJ2-1	TGTGCCAGCAGCTGGGGGCGGGGGGGGCTAGATGAGCAGTTCTTC	CASSWGRGGLDEQFF
TRBV10-2	NA	NA	TRBJ1-4	TGCGCCAGCAGTGAAGGACAGTTCCAGGGTAATGAAAAACTGTTTTTT	CASSEGQFQGNEKLFF
TRBV6-4	NA	once	TRBJ1-1	TGTGCCAGCAGCCCGACAGGTGACTACACTGAAGCTTTCTTT	CASSPTGDYTEAFF
TRBV19	NA	NA	TRBJ2-3	TGTGCCAGTAGTATAAAGGGGGCAGATACGCAGTATTTT	CASSIKGADTQYF
TRBV2	NA	NA	TRBJ1-4	TGTGCCAGCAGTGCCGACAGAATAGGGAACATCGGTGAAAAACTGTTTTTT	CASSADRIGNIGEKLFF
TRBV5-1	NA	once	TRBJ2-1	TGCGCCAGCAGCTTGACCTGGATAGGAGGGAAGCAGTTCTTC	CASSLTWIGGKQFF
TRBV15	TRBD1	NA	TRBJ2-2	TGTGCCACCAGCAGTAGACAGGGTCACACCGGGGAGCTGTTTTTT	CATSSRQGHTGELFF
TRBV28	TRBD1	NA	TRBJ1-2	TGTGCCAGCAGGATGACAGGGGTCTATGGCTACACCTTC	CASRMTGVYGYTF
TRBV6-1	NA	NA	TRBJ1-1	TGTGCCAGCAGTGATAAGGACAGCCTCATGAACACTGAAGCTTTCTTT	CASSDKDSLMNTEAFF
TRBV2	NA	once	TRBJ2-3	TGTGCCAGCAGTGATAACAGTTATAGCACAGATACGCAGTATTTT	CASSDNSYSTDTQYF